This T cell receptor (beta chain) was recovered during a study of Tregs in tolerant kidney transplant recipients (dated by TCRdb to the late 2010s). Describing the broader study: The transplants used related donors with nonmyeloablative bone marrow transplantation, and mixed chimerism in the human trials was transient. Before combined kidney and bone marrow transplantation, this study identified donor-specific regulatory T cells using TCRbeta sequencing and then followed those same cells after transplant.

Study-level results and caveats: Donor-specific Treg expansion was found to exceed global Treg expansion in tolerant patients, suggesting antigen-driven rather than nonspecific expansion. Because only a small number of patients were included, the study had limitations, and the results will need to be validated in larger populations as well as under other immunosuppression protocols. Biological reproducibility was not directly addressed, though technical replication error appeared minimal. For some patients, the PCR primers changed as time went on, which meant samples from those patients could not be compared with one another at the nucleotide level. Expanding Tregs with activated donor B cells appeared to identify the most biologically relevant and donor-specific TCRbeta repertoire.

For TCRbeta CDR3 sequencing, genomic DNA from the sorted cells was extracted using the QIAGEN DNeasy Blood and Tissue Kit. Through immunoSEQ, high-throughput TCRbeta CDR3 sequencing was done commercially, including PCR amplification with internal controls and bias correction. The authors processed their data as follows. Unique productive TCRbeta sequences were defined by CDR3 nucleotide sequence where primers matched, otherwise by CDR3 amino acid sequence with Vbeta and Jbeta genes. Sorting error was corrected by removing sequences shared between sorted populations at a frequency ratio of 2:1 or less, and the remaining shared sequences were assigned to the higher population. Donor-reactive sequences were defined as at least 5-fold expanded in CFSE-low cells versus unstimulated cells, with frequency of at least 0.01% in CFSE-low cells. Repertoire divergence was quantified by Jensen-Shannon divergence calculated from the top 100 TCRbeta sequences ranked by frequency. When a sample had multiple sequencing runs, each run was corrected for sorting error separately and the runs were then pooled. In TCRdb, the immuneACCESS table is reduced to in-frame sequences with V and J assigned. These tables do not hold every clone; where another copy was compared, an unresolved V gene accounts for under half, and the others remain unexplained. Clonal size and the V and J genes are those of that table, whereas D and trimming came from the DNA. The sample yields more than 60,000 clones; approximately 85% were counted once. Around 2.3% of the sample is taken by the ten largest.

The germline V gene yields SGHVS for CDR1 and FQNEAQ for CDR2. Inclusive of the bounding cysteine and phenylalanine, the CDR3 is 16 residues long. CDR3 DNA only is kept here, 48 bases in frame from base 1. Trimming at the junction amounts to 4 bases on V and 1 base on J, and the germline ends lie 16 bases apart. The time point label corresponds to: blood sample drawn before combined kidney and bone marrow transplant. Thawed PBMCs were FACS-sorted into unstimulated Tregs (CD4+CD25+CD127-), CD4+ non-Tregs (CD4+CD25-), CD4 cells and CD8 cells. Before Treg sorting, thawed PBMCs were rested overnight at 37°C with around 220 IU/ml IL-2. Patients were several combined kidney and bone marrow transplant recipients from the ITN036ST trial, and only these trial subjects had samples available. Healthy control blood was processed to PBMCs with a Ficoll density gradient and then cryopreserved, whereas patient PBMCs were collected both before and after transplant.

Details on this clone: Its cognate antigen has yet to be identified. Base qualities are not provided; no much larger clone lies one nucleotide away.

This material consisted of Tregs from blood, taken before the transplant. The receptor comes from a human donor who received a combined kidney and bone marrow transplant. The sequence is built from TRBV7-8 and TRBJ1-2; the D region possibly corresponds to TRBD1 (5 bases align). The bases read TGTGCCAGCAGCTCCCGGACGGGACCGTTTAACTATGGCTACACCTTC. Translated, this gives CASSSRTGPFNYGYTF. Full variable domain (CDR3 extended with the reference TRBV7-8 and TRBJ1-2 proteins): GAGVSQSPRYKVAKRGQDVALRCDPISGHVSLFWYQQALGQGPEFLTYFQNEAQLDKSGLPSDRFFAERPEGSVSTLKIQRTQQEDSAVYLCASSSRTGPFNYGYTFGSGTRLTVV.